The 14 T cell receptor beta chains below all came from one sample that was sequenced in a study of regulatory T cells in long-lasting Graves disease. Sequencing libraries for TCR beta were prepared with iRepertoire HTBI primers and Arm-PCR of CDR3 regions. TCRdb recomputed calls from the multiplex PCR reads with MiXCR, one row per CDR3 protein. Among around 300,000 distinct CDR3 sequences, roughly 21% were seen once, and the ten largest hold around 50%. Described time point: persistent/refractory GD, antithyroid drugs over 5 years with positive TRAb. Preparation of the TCR library used RNA extracted from PBMCs. Here the sequenced sample was peripheral blood mononuclear cells (PBMCs), taken when the disease was refractory, from a patient treated with antithyroid drugs. These receptors came from a female donor with Graves disease.

V gene TRBV20-1 combines with J gene TRBJ2-1; tentatively, D is TRBD2 (6 bases). V lost 1 base, J lost 6 bases, and 10 bases lay in between. The germline V gene encodes CDR1 DFQATT and CDR2 SNEGSKA (reference sequence). This CDR3 has 13 residues. CDR3 amino acids: CSARGLVLNEQFF. The CDR3 DNA sequence: TGCAGTGCTAGAGGACTAGTTCTCAATGAGCAGTTCTTC.

This clonotype was counted between two and nine times. The V gene is TRBV28, the J gene TRBJ2-7; TRBD2 aligns across 8 bases. Per germline, CDR1 MDHEN and CDR2 SYDVKM. This CDR3 is built from 15 residues. With 6 bases clipped from V and 6 bases from J, the junction kept 13 bases outside the gene matches. CDR3 protein: CASRTGAGGQSEQYF. The CDR3 region has the DNA TGTGCCAGCAGAACGGGGGCGGGAGGTCAGAGCGAGCAGTACTTC.

Concerning this clonotype itself: This may arise from a read error, as a much more abundant clone is one base away. V usage is TRBV2 and J usage is TRBJ2-5, with 15 bases that match TRBD2. The CDR3 spans 18 residues. V lost 6 bases and J lost 11; bases outside the gene matches: 19. CDR1 is SNHLY, CDR2 FYNNEI, per germline. CDR3 amino acids: CASSGGLAGGLRYNEQYF. The CDR3 DNA sequence: TGTGCCAGCAGCGGCGGACTAGCGGGAGGGCTCCGGTACAATGAGCAGTACTTC. Filled out from reference TRBV2 and TRBJ2-5, the complete variable domain reads EPEVTQTPSHQVTQMGQEVILRCVPISNHLYFYWYRQILGQKVEFLVSFYNNEISEKSEIFDDQFSVERPDGSNFTLKIRSTKLEDSAMYFCASSGGLAGGLRYNEQYFGPGTRLLVL.

The chain combines TRBV4-3 with TRBJ2-3; D may be TRBD1 or TRBD2 (5 bases each). V lost 0 bases and J 4 bases, leaving 14 bases between the germline ends. This CDR3 comprises 16 residues. Germline loops: CDR1 LGHNA, CDR2 YSLEER. In DNA form, the CDR3 reads TGCGCCAGCAGCCAAGATTGGGGGATTCGCTCAGATACGCAGTATTTT. It codes for CASSQDWGIRSDTQYF.

Concerning this clonotype: A much larger clone is a single base away; this may be a read error. This chain connects TRBV7-3 to TRBJ1-1; 8 bases fit TRBD1. Germline loops: CDR1 SGHTA, CDR2 FQGTGA. The CDR3 loop spans 14 amino acids. Here the CDR3 DNA reads TGTGCCAGCAGCTTAAGTGGGACAGGCACTGGAGCTTTCTTT. This encodes CASSLSGTGTGAFF.

This clonotype was counted many times. CDR3 region: CATSRAGPPENEQYF. The CDR3 DNA is TGTGCCACCAGCAGAGCGGGTCCACCCGAGAACGAGCAGTACTTC. The chain uses TRBV15 and TRBJ2-7; no definite D call. Germline values: CDR1 LNHNV, CDR2 YYDKDF (reference sequence). This CDR3 is 15 amino acids long. Between the trimmed V and J ends, which lost 1 base and 5 bases, there was a span of 15 bases.

In this sample, this clonotype turned up many times. The chain is built from TRBV13 and TRBJ2-7; the D is unclear. Germline values: CDR1 PRHDT, CDR2 FYEKMQ (reference sequence). V was pared by 1 base and J by 2 bases, with 12 bases between. This CDR3 is built from 15 residues. The CDR3 here is CASSLVSRGPYEQYF. CDR3 bases: TGTGCCAGCAGCTTAGTGTCCAGAGGCCCCTACGAGCAGTACTTC. Complete variable domain (other parts from reference TRBV13 and TRBJ2-7): AAGVIQSPRHLIKEKRETATLKCYPIPRHDTVYWYQQGPGQDPQFLISFYEKMQSDKGSIPDRFSAQQFSDYHSELNMSSLELGDSALYFCASSLVSRGPYEQYFGPGTRLTVT.

About this clonotype itself: It may be a read error: a sequence one base away is much more abundant. V gene TRBV27 combines with J gene TRBJ2-7, with D unresolved. Trimming cost V 4 bases and J 5 bases, with 15 bases left between them. From germline, CDR1 is MNHEY and CDR2 SMNVEV (reference sequence). CDR3 length equals 14 residues. The CDR3 region is CASSSHTGLNEQYF. The CDR3 coding sequence is TGTGCCAGCAGTTCACATACTGGGCTGAACGAGCAGTACTTC.

J is TRBJ1-5 and V is TRBV13, with no clear D. The CDR3 loop spans 14 amino acids. Germline CDR1 and CDR2: PRHDT and FYEKMQ (reference sequence). V gave up 0 bases and J gave up 8 bases, with 11 bases separating them. DNA for the CDR3: TGTGCCAGCAGCTTAGGCGGAATCGGGAAGCCCCAGCATTTT. Protein sequence: CASSLGGIGKPQHF.

This clonotype was detected only a few times. The genes are TRBV19 and TRBJ1-2, with a weak D call TRBD1 (6 bases). Germline values: CDR1 LNHDA, CDR2 SQIVND (reference sequence). The V gene lost 7 bases and the J gene lost 4 bases, with 16 bases spanning the gap. The CDR3 has 14 amino acids. The CDR3 reads CASNIMDSPYGYTF. The CDR3 coding sequence is TGTGCCAGTAATATCATGGACAGTCCCTATGGCTACACCTTC.

This clonotype was counted at least ten times. The chain has TRBV18 and TRBJ2-5; D possibly corresponds to TRBD2 (6 bases). Deletions cut 6 bases from V and 4 bases from J, with 12 bases between. The CDR3 has 13 amino acids. Germline V gives CDR1 KGHSH, CDR2 LQKENI. CDR3 DNA sequence: TGTGCCAGCTCCCCCTCGGAGGGAGAGACCCAGTACTTC. Its translation: CASSPSEGETQYF.

The chain recombines TRBV27 with TRBJ2-2; no clear D. Between the trimmed V and J ends, which lost 8 bases and 7 bases, there was a span of 8 bases. The V gene's germline CDR1 is MNHEY and CDR2 SMNVEV (reference sequence). The CDR3 has 11 amino acids. The CDR3 DNA follows: TGTGCCAGCCGGGCATTCGGGGAGCTGTTTTTT. It encodes CASRAFGELFF.

This rearrangement joins TRBV9 to TRBJ1-2; D ambiguous. There are 13 residues in the CDR3. V shed 2 bases and J shed 3 bases, with 8 bases lying between them. Germline values: CDR1 SGDLS, CDR2 YYNGEE. The CDR3 DNA reads TGTGCCAGCAGCGTTACGGAGGACTATGGCTACACCTTC. It specifies CASSVTEDYGYTF.

The CDR3: CASSYESISYEQYF. The CDR3 DNA reads TGTGCCAGCAGTTACGAGAGTATCTCCTACGAGCAGTACTTC. The chain recombines TRBV6-2 or TRBV6-3 with TRBJ2-7; D remains ambiguous. CDR3 length: 14 residues. V was shortened by 2 bases and J by 0 bases, with 8 bases between the two germline ends. Germline V CDR1 and CDR2: MNHEY, SVGEGT.